These T cell receptor beta chains were read from a single sample in a study of T cell clones after liver transplantation. Assay used: immunoSEQ multiplex PCR; TCRdb lists only in-frame clones, some missing. The sample has tens of thousands of clones; about 80% are singletons. This specimen was CD4+ T cells from blood, taken 12 months after liver transplant. These receptors were collected from a human patient who received a liver transplant. Some of the T cells may derive from the graft donor. CDR3s include the opening cysteine and the closing phenylalanine or tryptophan. D genes are given only for firm matches. The size field is filled for only some rows; it gives once, few, many or a size class.

abundance	v_gene	d_gene	j_gene	CDR3nt	CDR3aa
NA	TRBV5-6	TRBD2	TRBJ2-3	TGTGCCAGCAGCCCAACAAGGGGCCTAGCGGGAAGGGATACGCAGTATTTT	CASSPTRGLAGRDTQYF
NA	TRBV19	TRBD1	TRBJ2-3	TGTGCCGCACGGGACAGGGGGGATACGCAGTATTTT	CAARDRGDTQYF
NA	TRBV19	NA	TRBJ1-5	TGTGCCAGTAGGAGGGACGGATCCTATAGCAATCAGCCCCAGCATTTT	CASRRDGSYSNQPQHF
NA	TRBV7-2	NA	TRBJ1-5	TGTGCCAGCAGCTCTAGGGGGGGCACTAATAGCAATCAGCCCCAGCATTTT	CASSSRGGTNSNQPQHF
NA	TRBV5-1	NA	TRBJ2-2	TGCGCCAGCAGCTTGGCCGTTACAGGGAGCACCGGGGAGCTGTTTTTT	CASSLAVTGSTGELFF
once	TRBV27	NA	TRBJ2-7	TGTGCCAGCCAAAAGGGGGGGGCGGCTAACTACGAGCAGTACTTC	CASQKGGAANYEQYF
NA	TRBV28	NA	TRBJ2-7	TGTGCCAGCAGCATGAGGGGAACCGAGCAGTACTTC	CASSMRGTEQYF
NA	TRBV5-5	TRBD2	TRBJ2-2	TGTGCCAGCAGCTTGAGACTAGCGGGAGTCACCGGGGAGCTGTTTTTT	CASSLRLAGVTGELFF
NA	TRBV5-1	NA	TRBJ2-5	TGCGCCAGCAGCTTGGAGCTAGGCCAAGAGACCCAGTACTTC	CASSLELGQETQYF
NA	TRBV27	NA	TRBJ2-2	TGTGCCAGCAGTTTATGGGGTCACGGGGAGCTGTTTTTT	CASSLWGHGELFF
once	TRBV5-1	NA	TRBJ2-7	TGCGCCAGCAGCTTGGAGGATGCGGTCGAGCAGTACTTC	CASSLEDAVEQYF
NA	TRBV2	NA	TRBJ1-1	TGTGCCAGCACCCCCTTGCGGTGGAACACTGAAGCTTTCTTT	CASTPLRWNTEAFF
NA	TRBV21-1	NA	TRBJ2-3	TGTGCCAGCAGCAAAGCGGCTAGCGGGAGCGGGGATACGCAGTATTTT	CASSKAASGSGDTQYF
NA	TRBV28	TRBD1	TRBJ1-2	TGTGCCAGCAGTTCCGAGGGGAGGGGGCAAGGCTATGGCTACACCTTC	CASSSEGRGQGYGYTF
NA	TRBV6-6	TRBD1	TRBJ2-7	TGTGCCAGCAGTTACGACAGGGTCGACGAGCAGTACTTC	CASSYDRVDEQYF
NA	TRBV4-1	NA	TRBJ2-4	TGCGCCAGCAGCCAAGGAGGGTTCCTAGCCAAAAACATTCAGTACTTC	CASSQGGFLAKNIQYF